The T cell receptor beta chain described here comes from a study of blood T cell repertoires in COVID-19. Germline CDR1 reads SGHRS; CDR2 reads YFSETQ. V lost 4 bases and J lost 5; bases outside the gene matches: 7. The CDR3 extends over 15 amino acids. Method: immunoSEQ multiplex PCR; TCRdb's copy keeps in-frame clones and lacks some. The table shows a few hundred thousand clones, with 75% to 95% occurring only once. The J gene is TRBJ1-1, the V gene TRBV5-1; 11 nucleotides align to TRBD1. The sequencing input was peripheral blood. This clonotype originated in a woman aged 25 to 45 with COVID-19, enrolled during active disease. The CDR3 reads CASSPGDRGRTEAFF. Written as DNA, the CDR3 is TGCGCCAGCAGCCCCGGGGACAGGGGGAGAACTGAAGCTTTCTTT.